The next 30 T cell receptor beta chains were all read from a single sample in a study of T cell repertoires in cytomegalovirus infection. MiXCR, applied by TCRdb to the reads, yields one record per CDR3 protein. Among around 500,000 distinct CDR3 sequences, roughly 42% were seen once, and the ten largest hold roughly two fifths. For these receptors, no antigen is known. The source was cultured PBMCs, collected from culture after CMV antigen stimulation. Receptor source: a human donor in good health (CMV status not recorded). Some clones in this sample may be carry-over from other donors' samples.

This clonotype was found a few times. The chain uses TRBV12-3 or TRBV12-4 and TRBJ2-7; 7 bases match TRBD2. The CDR3 loop spans 14 amino acids. The V gene end was trimmed by 3 bases and the J gene end by 1 base; junction bases not matched to a gene: 3. CDR3 DNA: TGTGCCAGCAGTTTTACGGGACTATCCTACGAGCAGTACTTC. Its protein product is CASSFTGLSYEQYF.

A few counts support this clonotype. This chain joins TRBV7-2 and TRBJ2-7; 8 nucleotides align to TRBD1. V shed 5 bases, J shed 8 bases, and the junction held 11 bases outside the gene matches. The length of the CDR3 is 14 residues. The germline V gene encodes CDR1 SGHTA and CDR2 FQGNSA. This chain's CDR3 is CASSPDRGTLKQYF. The DNA for the CDR3 is TGTGCCAGCAGCCCCGACAGGGGCACCCTTAAGCAGTACTTC.

This clonotype has more than one count but fewer than ten. V is TRBV7-2 and J is TRBJ2-1; D might be TRBD1 (5 bases). This CDR3 is 13 amino acids long. V was cut by 7 bases and J by 8 bases, with 15 bases left in between. The germline gives CDR1 SGHTA, CDR2 FQGNSA. This CDR3 is CASTQGIGDEQFF. CDR3 bases: TGTGCCAGCACCCAGGGCATTGGAGATGAGCAGTTCTTC.

This clonotype was observed a few times. The chain has TRBV12-5 and TRBJ2-1; 8 nucleotides agree with TRBD2. V dropped 8 bases and J dropped 10; count of bases not matched to a gene: 13. Germline V gene sequence: CDR1 LGHNT, CDR2 FRNRAP. The CDR3 extends over 14 amino acids. For the CDR3, the DNA is TGTGCTAGTAGTAACGGGGGGGGCGGGGCGGAGCAGTTCTTC. Translation: CASSNGGGGAEQFF.

The chain employs TRBV4-2 and TRBJ2-5; D is ambiguous. CDR3 length equals 15 residues. The V gene lost 4 bases and the J gene lost 4 bases, with 16 bases spanning the gap. Germline CDR1 is LGHNA and CDR2 is YNFKEQ. The CDR3 DNA is TGTGCCAGCAGCCGCTCCTTCCCAGTGTTAGAGACCCAGTACTTC. It codes for CASSRSFPVLETQYF.

This clonotype came up once. This chain links TRBV6-2 or TRBV6-3 with TRBJ2-6; 10 bases fit TRBD1. V was pared by 5 bases and J by 2 bases, with 6 bases of the junction left unmatched. This CDR3 is 17 amino acids long. Per germline, CDR1 MNHEY and CDR2 SVGEGT. The CDR3 coding sequence is TGTGCCAGCAGTCGACAGGGGGCGAATACTGGGGCCAACGTCCTGACTTTC. It codes for CASSRQGANTGANVLTF.

This clonotype was seen a few times. The chain carries TRBV5-4 and TRBJ1-5; D unclear. The CDR3 runs to 13 residues. From germline, CDR1 is SGHNT and CDR2 YYREEE (reference sequence). V was clipped by 4 bases and J by 3 bases, with 8 bases between them. The CDR3 sequence: CASSVSPNQPQHF. The CDR3 DNA reads TGTGCCAGCAGCGTCAGCCCCAATCAGCCCCAGCATTTT.

The chain couples TRBV18 to TRBJ1-2; the D is unclear. Trimming removed 3 bases from V and 7 bases from J, with 15 bases in between. Germline V gives CDR1 KGHSH, CDR2 LQKENI. This CDR3 is 14 amino acids long. In DNA, the CDR3 is TGTGCCAGCTCACCGATGCGTACGGATGGTGGCTACACCTTC. It translates to CASSPMRTDGGYTF.

J is TRBJ1-1 and V is TRBV7-8; no clear D gene. Germline V gives CDR1 SGHVS, CDR2 FQNEAQ. Trimming pared 5 bases from V and 0 bases from J, leaving 13 bases between. The CDR3 contains 15 residues. The CDR3 protein is CASSQASAMNTEAFF. The CDR3, as DNA: TGTGCCAGCAGCCAGGCCTCGGCCATGAACACTGAAGCTTTCTTT. Complete variable domain (other parts from reference TRBV7-8 and TRBJ1-1): GAGVSQSPRYKVAKRGQDVALRCDPISGHVSLFWYQQALGQGPEFLTYFQNEAQLDKSGLPSDRFFAERPEGSVSTLKIQRTQQEDSAVYLCASSQASAMNTEAFFGQGTRLTVV.

The chain joins TRBV6-5 to TRBJ2-3; the D gene is possibly TRBD1 (6 bases). The CDR3 runs to 16 residues. Trimming left V 2 bases short and J 4 bases short, with 16 bases between. CDR1 is MNHEY and CDR2 is SVGAGI in the germline V gene. As DNA, the CDR3 is TGTGCCAGCAGTTACGATCACAGGGTCTACGCAGATACGCAGTATTTT. It codes for CASSYDHRVYADTQYF.

This chain connects TRBV6-5 to TRBJ2-5; D call uncertain. Germline CDR1 and CDR2: MNHEY and SVGAGI. The CDR3 is 13 residues long. The V end lost 0 bases, the J end lost 5 bases, and 7 bases lay between the germline ends. The CDR3 protein is CASSYSIRETQYF. Written as DNA, the CDR3 is TGTGCCAGCAGTTACTCGATTAGGGAGACCCAGTACTTC.

The sample holds a few counts of this clonotype. The V and J genes are TRBV6-5 and TRBJ2-5; unclear D gene. Trimming pared 4 bases from V and 5 bases from J, leaving 11 bases between. This CDR3 is built from 13 residues. Looked up from germline, CDR1 is MNHEY and CDR2 is SVGAGI. The CDR3 nucleotides are TGTGCCAGCAGTTTCCAATTCGGGGAGACCCAGTACTTC. This codes for CASSFQFGETQYF.

This clonotype was counted only a few times. The V and J genes are TRBV14 and TRBJ2-1; 7 nucleotides align to TRBD2. Germline CDR1 SGHDN, CDR2 FVKESK. This CDR3 has 14 residues. V gave up 4 bases and J gave up 4 bases; unmatched junction bases: 4. The CDR3 DNA reads TGTGCCAGCAGCCGTGCTAGCGGTTACAATGAGCAGTTCTTC. It yields the protein CASSRASGYNEQFF. Together with reference TRBV14 and TRBJ2-1, the CDR3 gives the full variable domain: EAGVTQFPSHSVIEKGQTVTLRCDPISGHDNLYWYRRVMGKEIKFLLHFVKESKQDESGMPNNRFLAERTGGTYSTLKVQPAELEDSGVYFCASSRASGYNEQFFGPGTRLTVL.

This clonotype turned up a few times. This chain connects TRBV11-2 to TRBJ2-1; 10 bases match TRBD2. The CDR3 has 19 amino acids. Trimming at V came to 0 bases and at J to 10 bases, leaving 18 bases not matched to a gene. Germline CDR1 SGHAT, CDR2 FQNNGV. CDR3 DNA sequence: TGTGCCAGCAGCTTAGAGTACGCCCGGGCTAGCGGGAGAAGCAGCGAGCAGTTCTTC. Its translation: CASSLEYARASGRSSEQFF.

The V and J genes are TRBV10-3 and TRBJ2-1; D gene unclear. The CDR3 has 14 residues. Germline CDR1 is ENHRY and CDR2 is SYGVKD. The V and J ends lost 4 bases and 8 bases respectively, with 15 bases between them. CDR3 protein: CAISGYEGNHEQFF. The DNA of the CDR3 is TGTGCCATCAGTGGGTATGAAGGTAACCATGAGCAGTTCTTC.

The gene calls are TRBV19 and TRBJ2-1; 13 nucleotides agree with TRBD2. This CDR3 is built from 15 residues. V shed 5 bases and J 5 bases; nucleotides not matched to a gene: 3. Germline lookup yields CDR1 LNHDA and CDR2 SQIVND (reference sequence). This CDR3 is CASSVGLAGDNEQFF. In DNA, the CDR3 is TGTGCCAGTAGTGTTGGACTAGCGGGGGACAATGAGCAGTTCTTC.

The chain is built from TRBV20-1 and TRBJ2-5, with a tentative D call TRBD1 (5 bases). The V end lost 6 bases, the J end lost 0 bases, and 14 bases lay between the germline ends. The CDR3 length is 14 residues. Germline V lookup: CDR1 DFQATT, CDR2 SNEGSKA (reference sequence). The CDR3 DNA reads as TGCAGTGCCACCTCCCACAGGTACCAAGAGACCCAGTACTTC. The encoded protein is CSATSHRYQETQYF.

The chain couples TRBV20-1 to TRBJ2-7, with D hard to call. Germline values: CDR1 DFQATT, CDR2 SNEGSKA (reference sequence). This CDR3 is built from 11 residues. V lost 3 bases to trimming and J lost 2 bases, with 5 bases between them. Here the CDR3 reads CSASGAYEQYF. CDR3 nucleotide sequence: TGCAGTGCTAGTGGGGCCTACGAGCAGTACTTC.

This chain uses TRBV6-2 or TRBV6-3 with TRBJ1-5; D gene ambiguous. This CDR3 is 17 amino acids long. Germline CDR1 is MNHEY and CDR2 is SVGEGT. V was cut by 2 bases and J by 2 bases, with 16 bases left in between. CDR3 sequence: CASSYLAEESRNQPQHF. CDR3 nucleotide sequence: TGTGCCAGCAGTTACCTAGCAGAAGAGTCGCGCAATCAGCCCCAGCATTTT.

The chain combines TRBV20-1 with TRBJ2-5; D perhaps matches TRBD1 (6 bases). The CDR3 loop spans 14 amino acids. V lost 1 base and J 1 base, leaving 10 bases between the germline ends. Germline V gene sequence: CDR1 DFQATT, CDR2 SNEGSKA (reference sequence). The CDR3 loop reads CSARGTGTQETQYF. DNA of the CDR3: TGCAGTGCTAGAGGTACAGGGACCCAAGAGACCCAGTACTTC.

V is TRBV7-6 and J is TRBJ2-2; D is uncertain. With 2 bases removed from V and 6 bases from J, the gap between germline ends came to 4 bases. The CDR3 spans 12 residues. CDR1 is SGHVS and CDR2 is FNYEAQ in the germline V gene. The CDR3 reads CASSLMAGELFF. Here the CDR3 DNA reads TGTGCCAGCAGCTTAATGGCCGGGGAGCTGTTTTTT.

This clonotype showed up just a few times. The chain uses TRBV7-2 and TRBJ2-3, with 14 positions matching TRBD2. Looked up from germline, CDR1 is SGHTA and CDR2 is FQGNSA. Germline trimming cut 5 bases from V and 8 bases from J; bases unmatched to any gene: 6. The CDR3 sequence is 15 residues long. CDR3 amino acids: CASSPTSGRASTQYF. The DNA of the CDR3 is TGTGCCAGCAGCCCGACTAGCGGGAGGGCCAGTACGCAGTATTTT. Together with reference TRBV7-2 and TRBJ2-3, the CDR3 gives the full variable domain: GAGVSQSPSNKVTEKGKDVELRCDPISGHTALYWYRQSLGQGLEFLIYFQGNSAPDKSGLPSDRFSAERTGGSVSTLTIQRTQQEDSAVYLCASSPTSGRASTQYFGPGTRLTVL.

This clonotype was seen once. The chain employs TRBV5-1 and TRBJ1-1; 7 bases fit TRBD1. The J segment lost 1 base and the V segment lost 7 bases, leaving 4 bases of the junction unmatched. The CDR3 sequence is 13 residues long. Germline CDR1 is SGHRS and CDR2 is YFSETQ. This CDR3 is CASRQGPNTEAFF. The CDR3 DNA sequence: TGCGCCAGCCGACAGGGACCGAACACTGAAGCTTTCTTT.

The table lists this clonotype with a count of one. The V gene is TRBV7-2, the J gene TRBJ2-7; D remains unclear. The CDR3 consists of 13 residues. Germline values: CDR1 SGHTA, CDR2 FQGNSA. The ends were cut back, 0 bases at V and 5 bases at J, with 8 bases in the middle. CDR3: CASSLAGYHEQYF. In DNA form, the CDR3 reads TGTGCCAGCAGCTTAGCGGGCTACCACGAGCAGTACTTC.

This clonotype appeared many times. The V and J genes are TRBV7-2 and TRBJ2-7; D is unclear. V lost 5 bases and J 1 base, leaving 12 bases between the germline ends. The germline V gene has CDR1 SGHTA and CDR2 FQGNSA. This CDR3 contains 14 residues. The CDR3 here is CASSPQDGSYEQYF. CDR3 in DNA: TGTGCCAGCAGCCCTCAGGACGGTTCCTACGAGCAGTACTTC.

The rearrangement uses TRBV2 and TRBJ1-2; D remains unclear. The V and J ends lost 4 bases and 3 bases respectively, with 9 bases between them. This CDR3 has 13 residues. From germline, CDR1 is SNHLY and CDR2 FYNNEI. The CDR3 nucleotides read TGTGCCAGCAGTGGCAGAAAGCACTATGGCTACACCTTC. Translation: CASSGRKHYGYTF.

This clonotype was observed many times. The chain employs TRBV7-2 and TRBJ1-4; D ambiguous. The germline V and J ends were trimmed by 1 base and 4 bases, with 7 bases remaining between them. Per the germline V gene, CDR1 is SGHTA and CDR2 is FQGNSA. The CDR3 loop spans 14 amino acids. As DNA, the CDR3 is TGTGCCAGCAGCTTAGGCCAAATTAATGAAAAACTGTTTTTT. This codes for CASSLGQINEKLFF. Full variable domain (outside the CDR3, taken from reference TRBV7-2 and TRBJ1-4): GAGVSQSPSNKVTEKGKDVELRCDPISGHTALYWYRQSLGQGLEFLIYFQGNSAPDKSGLPSDRFSAERTGGSVSTLTIQRTQQEDSAVYLCASSLGQINEKLFFGSGTQLSVL.

This clonotype has only a few counts. A read error may produce the germline difference seen at one junction end. The rearrangement joins TRBV7-2 to TRBJ2-1, with D possibly matching TRBD2 (5 bases). The CDR3 covers 14 residues. Germline CDR1 is SGHTA and CDR2 is FQGNSA. Written as DNA, the CDR3 is TGTGCCAGCAGCCTAGCAAAGGCGACTACCGCCCCGTTCTTC. It encodes CASSLAKATTAPFF.

The CDR3 DNA reads as TGTGCCAGCAGCTTAAGAGGGGGTATATACAATGAGCAGTTCTTC. This translates into CASSLRGGIYNEQFF. The rearrangement uses TRBV7-3 and TRBJ2-1, with a weak D call TRBD1 (6 bases). Trimming left V 1 base short and J 4 bases short, with 11 bases between. CDR3 length: 15 amino acids. CDR1 is SGHTA and CDR2 is FQGTGA in the germline V gene.

This clonotype was seen once. The junction and the germline gene differ at one end; a read error may be behind it. The CDR3: CVSSPGQGRLETQYF. As DNA, the CDR3 is TGTGTCAGCAGCCCAGGACAGGGGCGGTTGGAGACCCAGTACTTC. This chain uses TRBV4-1 with TRBJ2-5, with TRBD1 matching over 9 bases. From germline, CDR1 is MGHRA and CDR2 YSYEKL. The CDR3 sequence is 15 residues long.